Presented here are 7 T cell receptor beta chains from one specimen sequenced in a study of blood T cell repertoires in COVID-19. Measured with immunoSEQ multiplex PCR; TCRdb has only the in-frame clones, and not every one. The table has around 230,000 clones, more than 75% seen once. Sequencing was done on a sample of peripheral blood. The receptors were sampled from a woman aged 55-75 years with active or convalescent COVID-19.

The genes are TRBV6-5 and TRBJ1-2, with 8 bases lining up with TRBD1. Germline V CDR1 and CDR2: MNHEY, SVGAGI. V shed 0 bases and J 6 bases; nucleotides not matched to a gene: 6. The CDR3 runs to 15 residues. CDR3 DNA sequence: TGTGCCAGCAGTTACTCGGGCAGGACAGGGCATGGCTACACCTTC. Amino acids: CASSYSGRTGHGYTF.

The chain joins TRBV19 to TRBJ1-5; D is unresolved. The CDR3 is made up of 14 amino acids. Germline V lookup: CDR1 LNHDA, CDR2 SQIVND (reference sequence). V lost 7 bases and J 5 bases, leaving 15 bases between the germline ends. CDR3 coding DNA: TGTGCCAGTAAAAGAGGAGGGTTGGATCAGCCCCAGCATTTT. It specifies CASKRGGLDQPQHF.

The V call is TRBV6-5, the J call TRBJ1-1; 7 bases agree with TRBD1. The germline V gene has CDR1 MNHEY and CDR2 SVGAGI. The CDR3 contains 14 residues. V lost 6 bases, J lost 1 base, and 5 bases stayed unmatched. CDR3 residues: CASSKGGGNTEAFF. As DNA, the CDR3 is TGTGCCAGCAGCAAAGGGGGCGGGAACACTGAAGCTTTCTTT.

This clone came up a few times. The chain carries TRBV7-9 and TRBJ2-7; TRBD1 matches at 8 bases. V shed 5 bases, J shed 7 bases, and the junction held 16 bases outside the gene matches. The germline CDR1 and CDR2 sequences are SEHNR and FQNEAQ (reference sequence). This CDR3 comprises 16 residues. CDR3 nucleotide sequence: TGTGCCAGCAGCGAAGAGTTCCGGACAGGGTTGTCGGAGCAGTACTTC. Translation gives CASSEEFRTGLSEQYF.

The chain combines TRBV5-1 with TRBJ2-1, with 7 bases that match TRBD1. The CDR3 consists of 15 residues. Germline V gives CDR1 SGHRS, CDR2 YFSETQ. V was pared by 4 bases and J by 4 bases, with 8 bases of the junction left unmatched. The CDR3 nucleotides are TGCGCCAGCAGCCGAACCGGGACAGAGTACAATGAGCAGTTCTTC. As protein: CASSRTGTEYNEQFF.

The chain uses TRBV11-2 and TRBJ1-4; 9 nucleotides agree with TRBD1. From germline, CDR1 is SGHAT and CDR2 FQNNGV. CDR3 size: 16 residues. V trimming: 4 bases; J trimming: 3 bases; junction bases outside the gene matches: 6. The CDR3 spells CASSSQGATANEKLFF. DNA for the CDR3: TGTGCCAGCAGCTCACAGGGGGCAACGGCTAATGAAAAACTGTTTTTT. Full variable domain (rest looked up from reference TRBV11-2 and TRBJ1-4): EAGVAQSPRYKIIEKRQSVAFWCNPISGHATLYWYQQILGQGPKLLIQFQNNGVVDDSQLPKDRFSAERLKGVDSTLKIQPAKLEDSAVYLCASSSQGATANEKLFFGSGTQLSVL.

The V gene is TRBV10-3, the J gene TRBJ1-3; 8 bases line up with TRBD1. The CDR3 is 15 amino acids. The germline V gene has CDR1 ENHRY and CDR2 SYGVKD. J lost 2 bases, V lost 4 bases, and 4 bases had no gene match. The CDR3 is CAISAGQGAGNTIYF. The CDR3 bases are TGTGCCATCAGTGCTGGACAGGGTGCTGGAAACACCATATATTTT.